This T cell receptor (beta chain) was identified during a study of PD-1 blockade in classical Hodgkin lymphoma. This clone was seen more than once but under ten times. Its antigen is as yet unknown. Clones were read by immunoSEQ multiplex PCR, and TCRdb kept only the in-frame ones, dropping some. Of around 4,500 clones in the sample, 60% to 70% were seen once. No patient escaped relapse after autologous stem cell transplantation, and brentuximab vedotin exposure varied. Findings and limits, study-wide: Lower baseline TCR diversity marked trial partial responders and progressors. There remain no defined causes for the repertoire differences, which possibly reflect disease activity or prior therapy.

With 7 bases removed from V and 8 bases from J, the gap between germline ends came to 17 bases. Germline V gene lookup returns CDR1 MNHNS and CDR2 SASEGT. The CDR3 consists of 13 residues. The chain carries TRBV6-1 and TRBJ1-1, with a tentative D call TRBD1 (5 bases). The receptor was derived from a human donor with classical Hodgkin lymphoma. The sequencing used peripheral blood mononuclear cells (PBMCs), collected before the second cycle of nivolumab. The CDR3 sequence is CASKSTAWREAFF. Here the CDR3 DNA reads TGTGCCAGCAAGTCGACAGCCTGGAGGGAAGCTTTCTTT.